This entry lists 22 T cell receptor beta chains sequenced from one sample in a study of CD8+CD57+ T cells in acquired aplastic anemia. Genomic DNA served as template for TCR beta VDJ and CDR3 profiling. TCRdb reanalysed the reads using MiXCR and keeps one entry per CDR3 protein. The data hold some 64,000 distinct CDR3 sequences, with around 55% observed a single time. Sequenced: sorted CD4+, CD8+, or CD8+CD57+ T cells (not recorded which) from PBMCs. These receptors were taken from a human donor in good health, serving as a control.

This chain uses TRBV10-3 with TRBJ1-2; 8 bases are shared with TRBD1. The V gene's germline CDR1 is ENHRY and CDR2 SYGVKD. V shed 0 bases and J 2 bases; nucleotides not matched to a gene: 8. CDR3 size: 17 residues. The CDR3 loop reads CAISESAVQGANYGYTF. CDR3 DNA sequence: TGTGCCATCAGTGAGTCGGCCGTCCAGGGGGCCAACTATGGCTACACCTTC.

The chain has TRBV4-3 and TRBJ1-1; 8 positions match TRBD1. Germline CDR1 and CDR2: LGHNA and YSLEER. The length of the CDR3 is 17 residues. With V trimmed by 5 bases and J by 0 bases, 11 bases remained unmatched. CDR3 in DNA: TGCGCCAGCAGCTCCCTGGGGACAGGCTCAATGAACACTGAAGCTTTCTTT. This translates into CASSSLGTGSMNTEAFF.

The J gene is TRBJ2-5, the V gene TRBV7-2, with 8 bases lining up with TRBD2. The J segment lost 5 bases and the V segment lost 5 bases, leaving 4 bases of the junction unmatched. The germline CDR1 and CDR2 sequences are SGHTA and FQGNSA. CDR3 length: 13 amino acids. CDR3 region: CASSISGGETQYF. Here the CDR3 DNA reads TGTGCCAGCAGCATCAGCGGGGGTGAGACCCAGTACTTC.

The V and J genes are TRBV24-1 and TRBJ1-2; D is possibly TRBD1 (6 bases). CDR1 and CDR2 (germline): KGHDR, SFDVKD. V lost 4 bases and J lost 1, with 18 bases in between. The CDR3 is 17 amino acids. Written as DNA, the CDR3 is TGTGCCACCAGTGAAGCGGTGGGCAGGGGTGATAACTATGGCTACACCTTC. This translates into CATSEAVGRGDNYGYTF.

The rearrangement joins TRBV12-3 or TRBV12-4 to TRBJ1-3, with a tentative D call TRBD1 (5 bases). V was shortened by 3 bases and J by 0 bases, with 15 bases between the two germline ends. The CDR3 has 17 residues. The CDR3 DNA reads TGTGCCAGCAGTTTCTCATATGGGACTCACTCTGGAAACACCATATATTTT. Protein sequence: CASSFSYGTHSGNTIYF.

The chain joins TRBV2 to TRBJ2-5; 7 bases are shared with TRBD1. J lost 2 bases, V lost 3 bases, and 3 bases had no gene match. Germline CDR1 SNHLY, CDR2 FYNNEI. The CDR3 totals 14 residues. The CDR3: CASSEEQGQETQYF. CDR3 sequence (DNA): TGTGCCAGCAGTGAGGAACAGGGGCAAGAGACCCAGTACTTC.

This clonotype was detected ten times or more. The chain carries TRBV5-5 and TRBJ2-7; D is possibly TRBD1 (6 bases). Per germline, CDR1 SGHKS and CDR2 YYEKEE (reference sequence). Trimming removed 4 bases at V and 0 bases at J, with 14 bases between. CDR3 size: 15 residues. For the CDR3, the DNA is TGTGCCAGCAGCCCCACGGACAGTATCTCCTACGAGCAGTACTTC. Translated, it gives CASSPTDSISYEQYF.

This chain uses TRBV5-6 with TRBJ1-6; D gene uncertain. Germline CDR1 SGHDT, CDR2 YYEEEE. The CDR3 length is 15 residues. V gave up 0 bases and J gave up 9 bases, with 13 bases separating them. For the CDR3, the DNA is TGTGCCAGCAGCTTGGACCTTCTGGGTGGTTCACCCCTCCACTTT. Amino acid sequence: CASSLDLLGGSPLHF. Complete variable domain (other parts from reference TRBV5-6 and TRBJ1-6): DAGVTQSPTHLIKTRGQQVTLRCSPKSGHDTVSWYQQALGQGPQFIFQYYEEEERQRGNFPDRFSGHQFPNYSSELNVNALLLGDSALYLCASSLDLLGGSPLHFGNGTRLTVT.

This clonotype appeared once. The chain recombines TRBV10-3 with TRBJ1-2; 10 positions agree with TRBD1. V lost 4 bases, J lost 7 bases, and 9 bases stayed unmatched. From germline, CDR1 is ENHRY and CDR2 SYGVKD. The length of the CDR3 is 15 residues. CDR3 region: CAISVPGQGSSGYTF. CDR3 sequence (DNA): TGTGCCATCAGTGTGCCGGGACAGGGGTCGTCTGGCTACACCTTC.

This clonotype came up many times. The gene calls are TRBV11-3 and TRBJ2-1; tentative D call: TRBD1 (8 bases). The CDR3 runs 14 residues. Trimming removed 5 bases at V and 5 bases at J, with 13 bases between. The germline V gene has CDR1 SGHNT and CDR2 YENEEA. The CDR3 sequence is CASSTQGGHNEQFF. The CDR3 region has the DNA TGTGCCAGCAGCACACAGGGGGGGCACAATGAGCAGTTCTTC. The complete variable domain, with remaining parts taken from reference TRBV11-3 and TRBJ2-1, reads EAGVVQSPRYKIIEKKQPVAFWCNPISGHNTLYWYLQNLGQGPELLIRYENEEAVDDSQLPKDRFSAERLKGVDSTLKIQPAELGDSAVYLCASSTQGGHNEQFFGPGTRLTVL.

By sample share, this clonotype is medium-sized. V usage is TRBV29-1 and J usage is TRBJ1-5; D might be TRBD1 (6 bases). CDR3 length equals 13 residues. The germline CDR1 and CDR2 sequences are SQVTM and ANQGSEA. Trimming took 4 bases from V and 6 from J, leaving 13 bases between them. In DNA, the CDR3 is TGCAGCGTTGGGTCGGGACAAAGTCAGCCCCAGCATTTT. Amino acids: CSVGSGQSQPQHF.

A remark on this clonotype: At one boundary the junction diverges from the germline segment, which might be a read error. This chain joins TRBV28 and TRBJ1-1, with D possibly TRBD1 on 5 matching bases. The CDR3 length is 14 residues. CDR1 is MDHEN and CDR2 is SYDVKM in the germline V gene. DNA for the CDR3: TGTGCCAGCGGAGGGACGGTGGGGAGAACTGAAGTTTTCTTT. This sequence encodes CASGGTVGRTEVFF.

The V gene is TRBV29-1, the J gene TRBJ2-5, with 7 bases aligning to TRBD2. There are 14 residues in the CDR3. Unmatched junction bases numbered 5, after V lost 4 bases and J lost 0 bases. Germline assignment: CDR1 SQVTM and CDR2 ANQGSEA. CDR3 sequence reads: CSVVASGNQETQYF. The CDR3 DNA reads TGCAGCGTTGTGGCTAGCGGCAACCAAGAGACCCAGTACTTC.

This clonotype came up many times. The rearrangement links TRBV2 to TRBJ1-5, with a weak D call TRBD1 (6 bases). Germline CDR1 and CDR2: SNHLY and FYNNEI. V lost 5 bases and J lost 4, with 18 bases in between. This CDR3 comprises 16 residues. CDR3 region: CASSKLEDRANQPQHF. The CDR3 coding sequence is TGTGCCAGCAGTAAACTAGAGGACAGAGCAAATCAGCCCCAGCATTTT. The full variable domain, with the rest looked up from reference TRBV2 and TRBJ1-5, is EPEVTQTPSHQVTQMGQEVILRCVPISNHLYFYWYRQILGQKVEFLVSFYNNEISEKSEIFDDQFSVERPDGSNFTLKIRSTKLEDSAMYFCASSKLEDRANQPQHFGDGTRLSIL.

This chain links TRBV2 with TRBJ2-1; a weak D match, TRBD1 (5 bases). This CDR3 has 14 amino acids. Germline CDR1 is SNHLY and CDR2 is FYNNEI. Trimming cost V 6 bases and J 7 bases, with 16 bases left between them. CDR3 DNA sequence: TGTGCCAGCAGGTTGCCAGGGATCGGTAATGAGCAGTTCTTC. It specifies CASRLPGIGNEQFF.

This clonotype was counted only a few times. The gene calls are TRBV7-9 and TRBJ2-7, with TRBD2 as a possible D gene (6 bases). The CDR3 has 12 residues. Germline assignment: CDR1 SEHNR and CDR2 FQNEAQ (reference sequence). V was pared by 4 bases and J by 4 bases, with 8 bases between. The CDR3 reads CASSWGEYEQYF. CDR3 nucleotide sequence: TGTGCCAGCAGCTGGGGGGAGTACGAGCAGTACTTC.

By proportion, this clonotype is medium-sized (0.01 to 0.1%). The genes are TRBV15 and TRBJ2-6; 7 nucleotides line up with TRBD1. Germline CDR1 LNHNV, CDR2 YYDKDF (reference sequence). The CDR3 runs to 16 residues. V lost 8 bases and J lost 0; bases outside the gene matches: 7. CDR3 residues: CATVGTVYSGANVLTF. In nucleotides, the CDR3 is TGTGCCACCGTGGGGACAGTATACTCTGGGGCCAACGTCCTGACTTTC.

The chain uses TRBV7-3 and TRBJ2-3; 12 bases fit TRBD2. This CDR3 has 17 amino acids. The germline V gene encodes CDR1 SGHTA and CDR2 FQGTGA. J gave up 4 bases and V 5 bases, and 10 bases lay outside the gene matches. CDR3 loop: CASSPRTSGTAPDTQYF. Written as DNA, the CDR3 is TGTGCCAGCAGCCCCAGGACTAGCGGGACAGCCCCAGATACGCAGTATTTT.

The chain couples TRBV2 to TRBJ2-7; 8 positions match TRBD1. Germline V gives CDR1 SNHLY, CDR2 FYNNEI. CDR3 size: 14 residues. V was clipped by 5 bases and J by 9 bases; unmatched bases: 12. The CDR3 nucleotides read TGTGCCAGCAGTTCACCGGGACAGGCGGCAGTGCAGTACTTC. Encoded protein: CASSSPGQAAVQYF.

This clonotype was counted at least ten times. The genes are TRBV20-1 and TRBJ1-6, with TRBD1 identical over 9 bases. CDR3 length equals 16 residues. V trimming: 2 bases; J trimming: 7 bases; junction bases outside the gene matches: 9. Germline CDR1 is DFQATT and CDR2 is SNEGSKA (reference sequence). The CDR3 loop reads CSARSANRGPNSPLHF. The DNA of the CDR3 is TGCAGTGCTAGATCCGCAAACAGGGGGCCGAATTCACCCCTCCACTTT.

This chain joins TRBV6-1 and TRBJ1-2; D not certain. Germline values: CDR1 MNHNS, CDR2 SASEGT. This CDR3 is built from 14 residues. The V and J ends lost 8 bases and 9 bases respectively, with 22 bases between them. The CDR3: CASSREGALASYTF. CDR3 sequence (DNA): TGTGCCAGCTCGAGAGAGGGTGCACTCGCAAGCTACACCTTC.

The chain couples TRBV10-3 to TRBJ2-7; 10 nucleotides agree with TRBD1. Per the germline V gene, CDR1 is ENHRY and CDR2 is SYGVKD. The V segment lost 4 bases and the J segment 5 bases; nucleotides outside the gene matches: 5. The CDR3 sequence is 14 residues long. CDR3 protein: CAISGGTGENEQYF. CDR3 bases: TGTGCCATCAGTGGTGGGACAGGGGAAAACGAGCAGTACTTC.